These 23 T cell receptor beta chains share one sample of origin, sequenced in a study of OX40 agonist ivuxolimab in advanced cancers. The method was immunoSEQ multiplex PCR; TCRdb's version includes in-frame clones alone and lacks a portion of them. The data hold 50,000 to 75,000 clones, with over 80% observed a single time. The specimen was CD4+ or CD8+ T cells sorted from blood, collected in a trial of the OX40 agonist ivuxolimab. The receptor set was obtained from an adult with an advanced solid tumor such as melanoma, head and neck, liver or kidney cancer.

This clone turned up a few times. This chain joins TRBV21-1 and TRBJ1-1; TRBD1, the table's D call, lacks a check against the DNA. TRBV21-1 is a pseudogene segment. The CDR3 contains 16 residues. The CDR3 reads CASSKAGTGVNTEAFF. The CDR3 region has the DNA TGTGCCAGCAGCAAAGCGGGGACAGGGGTGAACACTGAAGCTTTCTTT.

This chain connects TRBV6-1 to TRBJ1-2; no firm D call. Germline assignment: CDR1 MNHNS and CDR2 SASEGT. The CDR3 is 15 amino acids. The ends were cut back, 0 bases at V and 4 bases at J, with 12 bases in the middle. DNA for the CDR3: TGTGCCAGCAGTGAAGCTGAACACGGACTCTATGGCTACACCTTC. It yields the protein CASSEAEHGLYGYTF.

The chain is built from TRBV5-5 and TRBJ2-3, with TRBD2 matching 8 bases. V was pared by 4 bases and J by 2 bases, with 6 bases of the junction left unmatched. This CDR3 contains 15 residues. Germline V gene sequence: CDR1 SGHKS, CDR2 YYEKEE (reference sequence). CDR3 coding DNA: TGTGCCAGCAGCCGGGGGGGCGAGTCCACAGATACGCAGTATTTT. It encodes CASSRGGESTDTQYF.

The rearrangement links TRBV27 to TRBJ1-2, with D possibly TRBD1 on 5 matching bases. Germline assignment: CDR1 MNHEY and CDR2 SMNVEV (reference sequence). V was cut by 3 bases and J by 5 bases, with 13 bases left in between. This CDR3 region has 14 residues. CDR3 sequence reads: CASSFKGQGYGYTF. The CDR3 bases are TGTGCCAGCAGTTTCAAGGGGCAGGGATATGGCTACACCTTC.

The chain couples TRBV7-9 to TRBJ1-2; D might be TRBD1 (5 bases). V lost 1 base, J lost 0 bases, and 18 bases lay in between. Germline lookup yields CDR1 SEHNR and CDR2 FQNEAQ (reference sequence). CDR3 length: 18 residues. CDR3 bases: TGTGCCAGCAGCTTAGTGCTCTGGCAGGGTGTCACTAACTATGGCTACACCTTC. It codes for CASSLVLWQGVTNYGYTF.

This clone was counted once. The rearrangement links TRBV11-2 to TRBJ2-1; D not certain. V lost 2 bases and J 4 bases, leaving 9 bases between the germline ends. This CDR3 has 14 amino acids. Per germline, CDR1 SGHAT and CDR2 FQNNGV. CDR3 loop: CASSLILGYNEQFF. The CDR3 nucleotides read TGTGCCAGCAGCTTAATTCTAGGGTACAATGAGCAGTTCTTC.

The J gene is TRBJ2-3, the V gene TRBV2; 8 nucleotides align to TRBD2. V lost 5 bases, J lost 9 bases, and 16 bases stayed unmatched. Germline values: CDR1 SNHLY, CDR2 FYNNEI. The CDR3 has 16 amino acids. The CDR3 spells CASSNPSGGYLDTQYF. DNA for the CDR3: TGTGCCAGCAGTAACCCGAGCGGGGGATATCTTGACACGCAGTATTTT. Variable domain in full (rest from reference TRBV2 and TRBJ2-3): EPEVTQTPSHQVTQMGQEVILRCVPISNHLYFYWYRQILGQKVEFLVSFYNNEISEKSEIFDDQFSVERPDGSNFTLKIRSTKLEDSAMYFCASSNPSGGYLDTQYFGPGTRLTVL.

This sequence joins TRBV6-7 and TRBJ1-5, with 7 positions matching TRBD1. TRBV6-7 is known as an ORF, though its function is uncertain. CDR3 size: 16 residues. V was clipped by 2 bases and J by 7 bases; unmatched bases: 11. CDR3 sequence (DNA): TGTGCCAGCAGTTACCCGACAGGGAAAGACAAGCAGCCCCAGCATTTT. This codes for CASSYPTGKDKQPQHF.

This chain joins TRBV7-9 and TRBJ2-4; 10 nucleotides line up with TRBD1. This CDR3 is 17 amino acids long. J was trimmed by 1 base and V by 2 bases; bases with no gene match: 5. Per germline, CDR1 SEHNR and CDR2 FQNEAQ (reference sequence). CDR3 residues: CASSLRWDRGAKNIQYF. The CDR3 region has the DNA TGTGCCAGCAGCTTAAGGTGGGACAGGGGTGCCAAAAACATTCAGTACTTC.

The CDR3 loop reads CASSPNSAQFQPQHF. CDR3 DNA sequence: TGTGCCAGCTCACCGAACTCCGCGCAGTTTCAGCCCCAGCATTTT. The V and J genes are TRBV18 and TRBJ1-5; no firm D call. The CDR3 is 15 amino acids. Trimming removed 3 bases at V and 6 bases at J, with 15 bases between. Germline lookup yields CDR1 KGHSH and CDR2 LQKENI.

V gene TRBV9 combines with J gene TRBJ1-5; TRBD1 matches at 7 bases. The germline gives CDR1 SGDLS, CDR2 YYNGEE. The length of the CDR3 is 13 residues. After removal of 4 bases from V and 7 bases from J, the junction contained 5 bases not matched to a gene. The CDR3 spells CASSRDSEQPQHF. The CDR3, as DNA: TGTGCCAGCAGCCGGGACAGCGAACAGCCCCAGCATTTT.

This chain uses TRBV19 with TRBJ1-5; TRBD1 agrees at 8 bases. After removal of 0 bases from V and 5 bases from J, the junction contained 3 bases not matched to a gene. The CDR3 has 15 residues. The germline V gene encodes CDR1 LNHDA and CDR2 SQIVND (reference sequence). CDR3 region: CASSIEGQGYQPQHF. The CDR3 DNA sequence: TGTGCCAGTAGTATAGAAGGACAGGGATATCAGCCCCAGCATTTT.

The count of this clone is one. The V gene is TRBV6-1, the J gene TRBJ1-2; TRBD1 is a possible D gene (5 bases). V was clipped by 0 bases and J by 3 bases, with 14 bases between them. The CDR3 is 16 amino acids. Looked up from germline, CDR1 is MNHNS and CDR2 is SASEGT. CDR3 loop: CASSEAHAGSYYGYTF. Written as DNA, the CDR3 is TGTGCCAGCAGTGAAGCCCATGCAGGGTCATACTATGGCTACACCTTC.

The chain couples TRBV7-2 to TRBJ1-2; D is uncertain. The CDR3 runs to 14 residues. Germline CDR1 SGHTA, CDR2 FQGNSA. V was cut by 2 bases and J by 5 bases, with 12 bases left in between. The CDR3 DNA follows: TGTGCCAGCAGCTTACGGGTCAGTGGGTATGGCTACACCTTC. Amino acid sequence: CASSLRVSGYGYTF.

For the CDR3, the DNA is TGCGCCAGCAGCTCGACAGTACACTCGACAGATACGCAGTATTTT. It is translated as CASSSTVHSTDTQYF. The chain employs TRBV5-1 and TRBJ2-3; possibly TRBD1 for D (5 bases). V was clipped by 3 bases and J by 3 bases, with 14 bases between them. This CDR3 has 15 residues. Germline CDR1 SGHRS, CDR2 YFSETQ.

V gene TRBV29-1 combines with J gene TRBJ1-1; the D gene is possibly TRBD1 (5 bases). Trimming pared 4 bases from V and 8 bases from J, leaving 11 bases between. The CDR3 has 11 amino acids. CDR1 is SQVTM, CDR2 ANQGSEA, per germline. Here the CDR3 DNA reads TGCAGCGTTGTTCCGGGGCGAGAAGCTTTCTTT. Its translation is CSVVPGREAFF.

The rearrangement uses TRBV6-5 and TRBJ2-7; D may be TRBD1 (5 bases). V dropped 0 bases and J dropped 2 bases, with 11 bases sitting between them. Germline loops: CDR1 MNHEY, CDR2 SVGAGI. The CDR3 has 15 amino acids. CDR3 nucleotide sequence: TGTGCCAGCAGTTACTCGGGCAGGGCGACCTACGAGCAGTACTTC. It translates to CASSYSGRATYEQYF.

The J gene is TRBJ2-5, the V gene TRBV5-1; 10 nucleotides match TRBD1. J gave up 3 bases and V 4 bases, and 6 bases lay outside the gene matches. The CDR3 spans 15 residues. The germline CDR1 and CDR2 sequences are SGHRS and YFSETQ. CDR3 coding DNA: TGCGCCAGCAGCAAAGCCGGGACAGGGGAAGAGACCCAGTACTTC. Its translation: CASSKAGTGEETQYF.

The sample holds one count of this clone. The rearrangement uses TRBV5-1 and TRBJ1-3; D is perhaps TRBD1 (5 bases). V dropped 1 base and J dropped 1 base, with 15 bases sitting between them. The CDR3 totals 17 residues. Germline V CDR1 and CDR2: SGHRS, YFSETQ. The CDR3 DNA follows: TGCGCCAGCAGCTTGCCCGGGGAGGGGAGGTCTGGAAACACCATATATTTT. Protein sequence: CASSLPGEGRSGNTIYF. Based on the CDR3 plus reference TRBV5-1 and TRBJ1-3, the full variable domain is KAGVTQTPRYLIKTRGQQVTLSCSPISGHRSVSWYQQTPGQGLQFLFEYFSETQRNKGNFPGRFSGRQFSNSRSEMNVSTLELGDSALYLCASSLPGEGRSGNTIYFGEGSWLTVV.

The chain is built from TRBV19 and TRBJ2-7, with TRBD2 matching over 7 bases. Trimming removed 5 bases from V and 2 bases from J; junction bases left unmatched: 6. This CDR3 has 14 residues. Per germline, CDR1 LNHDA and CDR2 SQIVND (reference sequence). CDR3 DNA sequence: TGTGCCAGTAGTCTCCAGCGGGGACCCTACGAGCAGTACTTC. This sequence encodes CASSLQRGPYEQYF.

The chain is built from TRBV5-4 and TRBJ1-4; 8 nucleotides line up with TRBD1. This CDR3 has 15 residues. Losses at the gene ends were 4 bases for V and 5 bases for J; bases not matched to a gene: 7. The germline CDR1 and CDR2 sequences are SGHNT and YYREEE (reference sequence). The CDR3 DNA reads TGTGCCAGCAGCCCCGGACAGGGACAAAATGAAAAACTGTTTTTT. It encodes CASSPGQGQNEKLFF.

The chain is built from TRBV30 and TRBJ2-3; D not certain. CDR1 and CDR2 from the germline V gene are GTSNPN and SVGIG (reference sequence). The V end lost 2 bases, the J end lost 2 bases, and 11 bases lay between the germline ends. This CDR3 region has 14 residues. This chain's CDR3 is CAWSQSTYTDTQYF. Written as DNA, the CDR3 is TGTGCCTGGAGTCAGAGTACCTACACAGATACGCAGTATTTT.

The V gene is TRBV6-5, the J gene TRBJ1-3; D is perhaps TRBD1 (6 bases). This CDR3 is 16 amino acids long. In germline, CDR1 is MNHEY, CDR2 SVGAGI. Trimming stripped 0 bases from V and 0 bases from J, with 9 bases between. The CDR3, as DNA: TGTGCCAGCAGTTACTCGACAGGCCTCTCTGGAAACACCATATATTTT. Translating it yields CASSYSTGLSGNTIYF.